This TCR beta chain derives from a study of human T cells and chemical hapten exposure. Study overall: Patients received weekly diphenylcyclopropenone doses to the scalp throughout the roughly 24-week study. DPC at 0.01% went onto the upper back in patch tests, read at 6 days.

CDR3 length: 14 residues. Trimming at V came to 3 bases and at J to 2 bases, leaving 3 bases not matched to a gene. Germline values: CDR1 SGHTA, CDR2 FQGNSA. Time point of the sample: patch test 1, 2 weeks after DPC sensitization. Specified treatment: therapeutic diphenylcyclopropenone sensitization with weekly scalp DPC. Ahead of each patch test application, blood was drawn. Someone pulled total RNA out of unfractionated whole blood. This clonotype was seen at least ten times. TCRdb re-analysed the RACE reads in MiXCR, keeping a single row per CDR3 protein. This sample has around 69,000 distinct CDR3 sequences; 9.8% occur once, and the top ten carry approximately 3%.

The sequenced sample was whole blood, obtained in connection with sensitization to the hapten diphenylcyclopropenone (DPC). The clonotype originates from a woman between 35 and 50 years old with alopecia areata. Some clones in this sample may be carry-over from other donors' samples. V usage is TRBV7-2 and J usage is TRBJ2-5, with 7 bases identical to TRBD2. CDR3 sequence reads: CASSFKAGQETQYF. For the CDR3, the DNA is TGTGCCAGCAGCTTCAAAGCGGGGCAAGAGACCCAGTACTTC.